A single sample gave rise to the 22 T cell receptor beta chains below, sequenced in a study of cytomegalovirus exposure and HLA in healthy donors (dated by TCRdb to 2016 to 2017). Libraries were built with the immunoSEQ multiplex PCR assay. The multiplex PCR relied on a mix of 60 forward primers for TCR Vbeta segments and 13 reverse primers for TCR Jbeta segments. As stored in TCRdb, this immuneACCESS dataset retains in-frame rearrangements with V and J assigned. A fraction of the clones does not appear; measured against another copy, unresolved V genes explain less than half of the discrepancy, and the remainder lacks a known reason. The sample table contains some 130,000 clones; only one count was recorded for around nine tenths of them. About 5.5% of the sample is held by the ten biggest clonotypes. Sequenced input: PBMCs. These receptor sequences come from a woman aged 25 to 39 in good health and CMV-seronegative.

A single count supports this clone. The chain links TRBV7-3 to TRBJ2-3; possible D gene TRBD2, 5 bases. This CDR3 comprises 14 residues. V was shortened by 0 bases and J by 2 bases, with 6 bases between the two germline ends. Germline V gene lookup returns CDR1 SGHTA and CDR2 FQGTGA. The DNA of the CDR3 is TGTGCCAGCAGCTTAACACGGGACACAGATACGCAGTATTTT. Translation gives CASSLTRDTDTQYF.

V gene TRBV30 combines with J gene TRBJ2-5; TRBD2 aligns across 9 bases. Trimming at V came to 6 bases and at J to 2 bases, leaving 4 bases not matched to a gene. Germline V gives CDR1 GTSNPN, CDR2 SVGIG (reference sequence). This CDR3 comprises 13 residues. This chain's CDR3 is CACAGGWQETQYF. CDR3 nucleotide sequence: TGTGCCTGCGCGGGGGGGTGGCAAGAGACCCAGTACTTC.

On this clone itself: The sample carries other DNA sequences with the same CDR3. As DNA, the CDR3 is TGTGCCAGCAGCTTACAGAACACCGGGGAGCTGTTTTTT. Residues: CASSLQNTGELFF. V and J are TRBV5-6 and TRBJ2-2; no clear D gene. Trimming took 2 bases from V and 1 from J, leaving 3 bases between them. The CDR3 runs to 13 residues. The germline V gene encodes CDR1 SGHDT and CDR2 YYEEEE.

The V call is TRBV7-2, the J call TRBJ2-2, with TRBD2 matching over 9 bases. The CDR3 totals 19 residues. Trimming took 2 bases from V and 4 from J; bases not matched to a gene: 14. From germline, CDR1 is SGHTA and CDR2 FQGNSA. The CDR3 protein is CASSLLGLARGGGTGELFF. CDR3 DNA: TGTGCCAGCAGCTTACTGGGACTAGCACGAGGAGGAGGCACCGGGGAGCTGTTTTTT.

V and J are TRBV28 and TRBJ1-2; TRBD1 agrees at 9 bases. Germline V gene sequence: CDR1 MDHEN, CDR2 SYDVKM. The trim removed 6 bases at V and 4 bases at J, leaving 6 bases unmatched. The CDR3 length is 14 residues. The CDR3: CASRPQGAAYGYTF. DNA for the CDR3: TGTGCCAGCAGACCACAGGGGGCGGCCTATGGCTACACCTTC.

The chain carries TRBV30 and TRBJ2-1; TRBD1 matches 10 bases. V was pared by 2 bases and J by 3 bases, with 10 bases of the junction left unmatched. This CDR3 comprises 17 residues. Germline CDR1 and CDR2: GTSNPN and SVGIG (reference sequence). CDR3 in DNA: TGTGCCTGGAGTCCGGCCCGGACAGGGGGGTACTACAATGAGCAGTTCTTC. This codes for CAWSPARTGGYYNEQFF.

The J gene is TRBJ2-7, the V gene TRBV4-1; 10 bases match TRBD1. The length of the CDR3 is 17 residues. The ends lost 4 bases at V and 6 bases at J; junction bases unmatched: 15. CDR1 is MGHRA and CDR2 is YSYEKL in the germline V gene. The CDR3 loop reads CASSPTPGQGPRAEQYF. For the CDR3, the DNA is TGCGCCAGCAGCCCCACCCCGGGACAGGGGCCCAGGGCCGAGCAGTACTTC.

The chain carries TRBV28 and TRBJ2-7; D remains unclear. Germline CDR1 is MDHEN and CDR2 is SYDVKM. Trimming cost V 2 bases and J 2 bases, with 10 bases left between them. This CDR3 comprises 14 residues. Written as DNA, the CDR3 is TGTGCCAGCAGTTTAGGCTCCCCAACCTACGAGCAGTACTTC. Amino acids: CASSLGSPTYEQYF.

The chain combines TRBV19 with TRBJ1-4; TRBD1 might be the D (6 bases). CDR3 size: 12 residues. The germline V gene encodes CDR1 LNHDA and CDR2 SQIVND (reference sequence). Trimming cost V 5 bases and J 13 bases, with 14 bases left between them. CDR3 nucleotide sequence: TGTGCCAGTAGTTTTACAGGGCTTAGACTGTTTTTT. Encoded protein: CASSFTGLRLFF.

V gene TRBV6-1 combines with J gene TRBJ2-5; D ambiguous. Trimming shortened V by 1 base and J by 4 bases, and 10 bases separated the two germline ends. Germline CDR1 MNHNS, CDR2 SASEGT. The CDR3 is 14 residues long. CDR3 sequence reads: CASSEVPSLETQYF. CDR3 bases: TGTGCCAGCAGTGAAGTCCCGAGTTTAGAGACCCAGTACTTC.

The chain combines TRBV2 with TRBJ2-1; TRBD2 is a possible D gene (5 bases). This CDR3 comprises 13 residues. The V gene lost 4 bases and the J gene lost 10 bases, with 14 bases spanning the gap. CDR1 SNHLY and CDR2 FYNNEI come from the germline V gene. The CDR3 here is CASSVIGRSEQFF. In nucleotides, the CDR3 is TGTGCCAGCAGTGTGATAGGGAGAAGCGAGCAGTTCTTC.

This clone was detected only once. V and J are TRBV4-2 and TRBJ1-2, with TRBD1 matching 9 bases. This CDR3 spans 15 amino acids. J was trimmed by 2 bases and V by 1 base; bases with no gene match: 2. Germline V gene data show CDR1 as LGHNA and CDR2 as YNFKEQ. This CDR3 is CASSQAGTGNYGYTF. DNA of the CDR3: TGTGCCAGCAGCCAAGCCGGGACAGGGAACTATGGCTACACCTTC.

J is TRBJ2-5 and V is TRBV5-1; TRBD2 aligns across 7 bases. After removal of 4 bases from V and 3 bases from J, the junction contained 9 bases not matched to a gene. Germline CDR1 reads SGHRS; CDR2 reads YFSETQ. CDR3 length equals 15 residues. The CDR3 protein is CASSPRASGKETQYF. The CDR3 DNA follows: TGCGCCAGCAGCCCAAGGGCTAGCGGAAAAGAGACCCAGTACTTC.

The CDR3 bases are TGTGCCAGCAGAGGACTAGCGGGGGGCCTAAGCTCCTACGAGCAGTACTTC. This encodes CASRGLAGGLSSYEQYF. The chain carries TRBV18 and TRBJ2-7, with 14 bases fitting TRBD2. In germline, CDR1 is KGHSH, CDR2 LQKENI. The junction had 9 bases not matched to a gene; V was cut back by 8 bases and J by 0 bases. This CDR3 is built from 17 residues.

J is TRBJ1-2 and V is TRBV30; D is possibly TRBD1 (5 bases). The CDR3 has 13 residues. Germline CDR1 GTSNPN, CDR2 SVGIG (reference sequence). V was clipped by 4 bases and J by 4 bases, with 13 bases between them. CDR3 loop: CAWNVGLGYGYTF. The CDR3 region has the DNA TGTGCCTGGAATGTGGGGCTTGGCTATGGCTACACCTTC.

The V gene is TRBV4-1, the J gene TRBJ1-1; D ambiguous. CDR1 MGHRA and CDR2 YSYEKL come from the germline V gene. The length of the CDR3 is 16 residues. The V end lost 0 bases, the J end lost 0 bases, and 11 bases lay between the germline ends. In nucleotides, the CDR3 is TGCGCCAGCAGCCAAGAGCCGCGAGGAATGAACACTGAAGCTTTCTTT. Translation gives CASSQEPRGMNTEAFF.

The chain recombines TRBV2 with TRBJ1-2; D gene unclear. Trimming took 3 bases from V and 7 from J, leaving 12 bases between them. Germline V gives CDR1 SNHLY, CDR2 FYNNEI. The CDR3 length is 13 residues. The CDR3 nucleotides read TGTGCCAGCAGTGACACCCCCGCGGGTGGCTACACCTTC. Translating it yields CASSDTPAGGYTF. Supplemented by reference TRBV2 and TRBJ1-2, the full variable domain reads EPEVTQTPSHQVTQMGQEVILRCVPISNHLYFYWYRQILGQKVEFLVSFYNNEISEKSEIFDDQFSVERPDGSNFTLKIRSTKLEDSAMYFCASSDTPAGGYTFGSGTRLTVV.

The gene calls are TRBV7-9 and TRBJ2-3; the match to TRBD1 covers 9 bases. J gave up 3 bases and V 3 bases, and 7 bases lay outside the gene matches. The CDR3 spans 16 residues. Germline V gene lookup returns CDR1 SEHNR and CDR2 FQNEAQ (reference sequence). The CDR3: CASSLVTGGGTDTQYF. The CDR3 DNA reads TGTGCCAGCAGCTTGGTGACAGGGGGAGGGACAGATACGCAGTATTTT.

The chain has TRBV7-2 and TRBJ1-5; TRBD1 is a possible D gene (6 bases). CDR3 length: 15 amino acids. From germline, CDR1 is SGHTA and CDR2 FQGNSA. V was cut by 6 bases and J by 1 base, with 13 bases left in between. The CDR3 region is CASRGGGASNQPQHF. The CDR3 nucleotides read TGTGCCAGCAGAGGAGGGGGGGCCAGCAATCAGCCCCAGCATTTT.

The chain combines TRBV19 with TRBJ1-1; D call uncertain. This CDR3 has 16 amino acids. Trimming pared 4 bases from V and 3 bases from J, leaving 18 bases between. Germline V gene sequence: CDR1 LNHDA, CDR2 SQIVND (reference sequence). CDR3 loop: CASSTPRVGGYTEAFF. The CDR3 region has the DNA TGTGCCAGTAGTACACCCCGGGTGGGAGGGTACACTGAAGCTTTCTTT.

The chain uses TRBV7-8 and TRBJ2-7, with D tentatively TRBD2 (6 bases). Germline loops: CDR1 SGHVS, CDR2 FQNEAQ. The CDR3 is made up of 16 amino acids. V shed 3 bases and J shed 4 bases, with 19 bases lying between them. CDR3 sequence reads: CASSLGGVTLWYEQYF. CDR3 nucleotide sequence: TGTGCCAGCAGCTTGGGCGGGGTAACCCTTTGGTACGAGCAGTACTTC.

The chain links TRBV28 to TRBJ1-1; D may be TRBD1 (5 bases). This CDR3 contains 15 residues. In germline, CDR1 is MDHEN, CDR2 SYDVKM. Trimming stripped 7 bases from V and 4 bases from J, with 19 bases between. CDR3 loop: CASTGQGWVVTEAFF. The CDR3 region has the DNA TGTGCCAGCACAGGTCAGGGATGGGTAGTCACTGAAGCTTTCTTT.